This entry concerns a single T cell receptor beta chain. Its specificity is not known. The assay was immunoSEQ multiplex PCR, and TCRdb's table has in-frame clones only and misses some. In the table there are some 99,000 clones, around 87% of which are singletons. The sample originates from a study of T cell responses to AZD1222 COVID-19 vaccine. Across the whole study: The analysis combined second doses at about 4 or about 12 weeks.

Per germline, CDR1 MNHEY and CDR2 SVGEGT. V was shortened by 2 bases and J by 1 base, with 14 bases between the two germline ends. The CDR3 covers 16 residues. Study-level results: Donors skewed white British and female; clonal diversity was possibly underestimated. Regions 160-218 and 743-854 dominated among vaccine-associated CD4 TCRs spanning spike.

The source was peripheral blood, collected on day 0 of AZD1222 vaccination. The source is an adult in good health. The genes are TRBV6-2 or TRBV6-3 and TRBJ1-2; D ambiguous. DNA of the CDR3: TGTGCCAGCAGTTACACCCGGACGCAAGATAACTATGGCTACACCTTC. Its translation: CASSYTRTQDNYGYTF.